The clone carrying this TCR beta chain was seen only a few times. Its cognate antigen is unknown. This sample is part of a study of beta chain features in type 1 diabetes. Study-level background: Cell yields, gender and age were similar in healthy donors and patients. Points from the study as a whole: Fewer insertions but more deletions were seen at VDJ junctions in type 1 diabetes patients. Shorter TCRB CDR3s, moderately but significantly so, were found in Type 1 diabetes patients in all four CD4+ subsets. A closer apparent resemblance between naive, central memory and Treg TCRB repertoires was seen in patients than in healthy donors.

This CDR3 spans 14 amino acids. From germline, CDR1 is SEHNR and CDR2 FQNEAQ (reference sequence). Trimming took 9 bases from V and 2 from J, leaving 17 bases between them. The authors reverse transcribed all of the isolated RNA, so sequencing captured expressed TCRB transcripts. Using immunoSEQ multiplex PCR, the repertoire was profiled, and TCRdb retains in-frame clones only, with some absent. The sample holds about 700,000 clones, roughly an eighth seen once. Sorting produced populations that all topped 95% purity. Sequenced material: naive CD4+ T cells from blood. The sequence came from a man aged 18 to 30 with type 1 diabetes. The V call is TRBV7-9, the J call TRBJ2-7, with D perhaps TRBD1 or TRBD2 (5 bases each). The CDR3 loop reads CASRGTGRTYEQYF. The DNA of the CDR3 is TGTGCCAGTCGGGGCACAGGCCGAACCTACGAGCAGTACTTC. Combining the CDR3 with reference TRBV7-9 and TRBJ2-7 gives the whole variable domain DTGVSQNPRHKITKRGQNVTFRCDPISEHNRLYWYRQTLGQGPEFLTYFQNEAQLEKSRLLSDRFSAERPKGSFSTLEIQRTEQGDSAMYLCASRGTGRTYEQYFGPGTRLTVT.